This TCR beta chain was identified during a study of graft-versus-host responses after intestinal transplantation. Study background: Isolated intestinal, liver-intestinal, or multivisceral transplants had been given to the recipients. Study observations and caveats: Peak circulating GvH clone levels were associated with early post-transplant HvG declines. Recipient-marrow GvH clones were detected, some having first appeared in ileum or blood.

The CDR3 is 17 amino acids. Losses at the gene ends were 2 bases for V and 1 base for J; bases not matched to a gene: 5. Germline lookup yields CDR1 MDHEN and CDR2 SYDVKM. A word on this clone: Its antigen is not identified.

TCRdb keeps only in-frame clones here, not all; method: immunoSEQ multiplex PCR. The sample holds over 70,000 clones, about 94% seen once. Sample: unstimulated CD8+ T cells sorted from spleen or lymph node cells, taken before intestinal transplant. The chain has TRBV28 and TRBJ2-7; 13 positions agree with TRBD2. This receptor was taken from a human donor who received an intestinal transplant. This chain's CDR3 is CASSLELAGGPSYEQYF. The CDR3 DNA is TGTGCCAGCAGTTTAGAACTAGCGGGAGGGCCGTCCTACGAGCAGTACTTC.